Below are 4 T cell receptor beta chains sequenced from a single sample in a study of blood T cell repertoires in COVID-19. TCRdb's copy holds only in-frame clones and misses some; the assay was immunoSEQ multiplex PCR. The sample shows roughly 34,000 clones, 87% of them seen only once. The material sequenced was peripheral blood. The source of these receptors is a man at least 80 years old with active COVID-19.

The rearrangement joins TRBV19 to TRBJ2-5; tentative D call: TRBD1 (6 bases). The V gene lost 10 bases and the J gene lost 4 bases, with 16 bases spanning the gap. Germline V gives CDR1 LNHDA, CDR2 SQIVND (reference sequence). This CDR3 comprises 13 residues. CDR3 in DNA: TGTGCCACCCAAGTTAGGGGGTCAGAGACCCAGTACTTC. As protein: CATQVRGSETQYF.

The chain is built from TRBV3-1 (or the pseudogene TRBV3-2) and TRBJ2-7; TRBD1 aligns across 9 bases. The V gene end was trimmed by 8 bases and the J gene end by 7 bases; junction bases not matched to a gene: 9. Germline CDR1 and CDR2: LGHDT and YNNKEL (reference sequence). The CDR3 has 13 amino acids. The CDR3 region is CASGLHRGQEQYF. CDR3 DNA: TGTGCCAGCGGCCTACACAGGGGGCAAGAGCAGTACTTC.

As DNA, the CDR3 is TGTGCCAGCAGCAACGACAGGGTTGGCTACACCTTC. This codes for CASSNDRVGYTF. V usage is TRBV5-4 and J usage is TRBJ1-2; 7 bases match TRBD1. J was trimmed by 7 bases and V by 4 bases; bases with no gene match: 4. CDR1 SGHNT and CDR2 YYREEE come from the germline V gene (reference sequence). The CDR3 has 12 residues.

The rearrangement uses TRBV23-1 and TRBJ1-5, with 12 bases aligning to TRBD1. TRBV23-1 is known as an ORF, though its function is uncertain. This CDR3 is built from 19 residues. The junction had 10 bases not matched to a gene; V was cut back by 3 bases and J by 1 base. The CDR3 spells CASSHGGQGALPSNQPQHF. CDR3 DNA: TGCGCCAGCAGTCACGGGGGACAGGGGGCTCTTCCGAGCAATCAGCCCCAGCATTTT.